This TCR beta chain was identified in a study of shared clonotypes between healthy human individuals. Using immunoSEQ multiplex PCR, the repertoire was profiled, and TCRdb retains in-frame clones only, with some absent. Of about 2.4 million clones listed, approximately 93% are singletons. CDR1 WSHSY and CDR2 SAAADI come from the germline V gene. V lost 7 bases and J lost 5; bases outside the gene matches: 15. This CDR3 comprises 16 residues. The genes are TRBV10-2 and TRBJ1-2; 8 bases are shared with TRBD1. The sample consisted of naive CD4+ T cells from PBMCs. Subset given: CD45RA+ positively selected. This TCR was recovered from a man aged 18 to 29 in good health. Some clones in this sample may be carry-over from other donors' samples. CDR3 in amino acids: CASKGTGGDPRYGYTF. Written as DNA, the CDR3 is TGCGCCAGCAAGGGAACAGGGGGTGATCCACGGTATGGCTACACCTTC.